One TCR beta chain is described in this entry. Its specific antigen is unknown. No much larger clone exists at a distance of one base, and base qualities are not known. The library was made by the immunoSEQ multiplex PCR assay. TCRdb provides this immuneACCESS table in a form limited to in-frame rearrangements. Some clones are lacking; in checked studies, under half of them reflect an unresolved V gene, and why the rest are absent is not known. The table for this sample lists roughly 120,000 clones; approximately 90% of them were counted only once. The top ten constitute roughly a sixth of the sample. Spanning cysteine to phenylalanine, the CDR3 consists of 15 amino acids. Of all the DNA, just the CDR3 is kept, 45 bases in frame from base 1. V is pared back by 4 bases and J by 0 bases, with 13 bases lying between the germline termini. These data belong to a study of control samples from healthy donors and cancer patients (TCRdb year 2020).

This sequence uses TRBV5-3 and TRBJ1-1; the best D guess is TRBD1, with 6 bases matching. TRBV5-3 is an ORF, with its function uncertain. The TCR comes from a woman between 50 and 59 years old in good health. Sequencing was performed on blood. This receptor carries the CDR3 CARSVTQGLNTEAFF. The base sequence is TGTGCCAGAAGCGTTACACAGGGTCTGAACACTGAAGCTTTCTTT.